One sample yielded the 8 T cell receptor beta chains listed below, sequenced in a study of T-cell reconstitution after alpha-beta-depleted transplantation in children. Molecular barcoding with unique molecular identifiers was used for the TCRbeta library. Via MiXCR, TCRdb re-called the PCR reads, giving one row per CDR3 protein. The profile shows roughly 500,000 distinct CDR3 sequences, around 19% of them singletons. Specimen: PBMCs from the stem cell graft donor, collected from the stem cell graft. These receptors were taken from a human donor who donated a stem cell graft to a child with acute lymphoblastic leukemia.

This clonotype has just a few counts. This chain uses TRBV20-1 with TRBJ2-3, with D perhaps matching TRBD1 (6 bases). Per the germline V gene, CDR1 is DFQATT and CDR2 is SNEGSKA (reference sequence). The V end was cut by 3 bases, the J end by 4 bases, with 17 bases between. The CDR3 covers 15 residues. The CDR3, as DNA: TGCAGTGCTAGGAGGACAGCCAACGTGCCAGATACGCAGTATTTT. Translated, it gives CSARRTANVPDTQYF.

CDR3 residues: CADTGELFF. In nucleotides, the CDR3 is TGCGCCGACACCGGGGAGCTGTTTTTT. The rearrangement joins TRBV5-1 to TRBJ2-2; no clear D. V was trimmed by 10 bases and J by 3 bases, leaving 1 base between them. The CDR3 sequence is 9 residues long. Germline assignment: CDR1 SGHRS and CDR2 YFSETQ.

The genes are TRBV20-1 and TRBJ1-5; D call uncertain. Germline V lookup: CDR1 DFQATT, CDR2 SNEGSKA (reference sequence). Trimming cost V 0 bases and J 1 base, with 19 bases left between them. The CDR3 runs 18 residues. CDR3 nucleotide sequence: TGCAGTGCTAGAGATCGGCTGAGGTTTGGGTGGAGCAATCAGCCCCAGCATTTT. Protein sequence: CSARDRLRFGWSNQPQHF.

This clonotype was recorded a few times. The chain links TRBV12-3 or TRBV12-4 to TRBJ1-1; 9 bases are shared with TRBD1. This CDR3 comprises 13 residues. J gave up 5 bases and V 6 bases, and 4 bases lay outside the gene matches. Here the CDR3 reads CASRGTGRTEAFF. Here the CDR3 DNA reads TGTGCCAGCAGGGGGACAGGGCGGACTGAAGCTTTCTTT.

This clonotype was detected only a few times. The chain couples TRBV28 to TRBJ2-7; no clear D. This CDR3 region has 12 residues. Trimming left V 5 bases short and J 5 bases short, with 10 bases between. Germline V CDR1 and CDR2: MDHEN, SYDVKM. CDR3 loop: CASSLFTNEQYF. As DNA, the CDR3 is TGTGCCAGCAGTCTATTCACCAACGAGCAGTACTTC.

This clonotype has just a few counts. This chain joins TRBV5-5 and TRBJ2-1; D may be TRBD2 (5 bases). This CDR3 contains 12 residues. CDR1 is SGHKS and CDR2 is YYEKEE in the germline V gene (reference sequence). The V gene lost 0 bases and the J gene lost 13 bases, with 11 bases spanning the gap. CDR3: CASSLAAEVQFF. CDR3 DNA: TGTGCCAGCAGCTTGGCCGCGGAGGTACAGTTCTTC.

The genes are TRBV5-1 and TRBJ2-2, with no clear D. V lost 3 bases and J lost 7, with 16 bases in between. CDR3 length: 15 amino acids. The germline CDR1 and CDR2 sequences are SGHRS and YFSETQ. CDR3 in amino acids: CASSSLKNEHGELFF. In DNA form, the CDR3 reads TGCGCCAGCAGCTCCCTGAAAAATGAGCACGGGGAGCTGTTTTTT.

The V and J genes are TRBV24-1 and TRBJ2-3; D is ambiguous. Trimming cost V 1 base and J 5 bases, with 6 bases left between them. Germline V gene lookup returns CDR1 KGHDR and CDR2 SFDVKD. CDR3 length: 13 residues. Here the CDR3 DNA reads TGTGCCACCAGTGATTTTCTTGGAGATACGCAGTATTTT. Translating it yields CATSDFLGDTQYF.